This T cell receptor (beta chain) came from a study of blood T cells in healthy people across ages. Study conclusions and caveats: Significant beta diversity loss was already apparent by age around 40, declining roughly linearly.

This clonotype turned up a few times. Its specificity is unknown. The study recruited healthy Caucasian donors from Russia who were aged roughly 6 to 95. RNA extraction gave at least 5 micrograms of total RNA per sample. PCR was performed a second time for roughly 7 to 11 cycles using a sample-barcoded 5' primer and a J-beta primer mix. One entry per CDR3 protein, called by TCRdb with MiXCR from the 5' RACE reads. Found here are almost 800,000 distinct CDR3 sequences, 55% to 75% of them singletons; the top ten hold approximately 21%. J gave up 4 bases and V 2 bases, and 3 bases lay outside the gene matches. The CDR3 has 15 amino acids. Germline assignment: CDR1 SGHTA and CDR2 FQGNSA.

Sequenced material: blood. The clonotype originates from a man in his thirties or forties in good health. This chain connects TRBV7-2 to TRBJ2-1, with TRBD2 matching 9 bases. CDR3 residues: CASSLQAGGYNEQFF. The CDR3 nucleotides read TGTGCCAGCAGCTTACAAGCGGGAGGTTACAATGAGCAGTTCTTC.